This paragraph covers one TCR beta chain sequence. The sample holds many counts of this clonotype. Its binding antigen is unknown. Base qualities are not at hand, and no much larger clone is one base apart. These data originate in a study of T cells in Graves' hyperthyroidism and ophthalmopathy (dated by TCRdb to the late 2010s). About the full investigation: Peripheral blood samples were taken at the time of initial diagnosis, prior to any treatment. A discovery cohort of about 95 patients, about 43 with Graves' ophthalmopathy and over 55 with stable Graves' hyperthyroidism, was used to find distinguishing TCR V-J signatures. An independent validation cohort of under 20 hyperthyroidism patients and more than 15 patients who later progressed to ophthalmopathy tested prospective prediction of ophthalmopathy. The 100 or so discovery patients were divided at random into training and test sets in a 7:3 ratio. In roughly six Graves' hyperthyroidism patients, the study also compared T-cell repertoires from thyroid tissue with T-cell repertoires from blood. Once sampling was done, hyperthyroidism patients were given methimazole at a starting dose of 30 mg daily, whereas ophthalmopathy patients were given high-dose intravenous methylprednisolone. According to the paper, TCR Vbeta CDR3 sequencing was carried out on 120 to 150 peripheral blood samples, which came from approximately 43 ophthalmopathy, roughly 75 hyperthyroidism and approximately 17 progressor patients.

Amplification of TCR beta CDR3 regions was carried out from RNA transcripts. The first round of RT-PCR for the TCR CDR3 was performed with the HTBI primer set and the Qiagen OneStep RT-PCR kit. A second multiplex PCR round built the libraries, followed by size selection and purification. Paired-end sequencing of the libraries was performed with 100 bp reads on an Illumina HiSeq2000. On the study's bioinformatics: SOAPnuke was used to process the raw data, with reads discarded if the reads contained adapters or uncalled bases, had a mean Phred below 15, or lacked an exact constant-primer or identifier match. High-quality paired reads were merged using COPE v1.2.5, and each unique nucleotide sequence was defined as a clonotype. MiTCR v1.1 was used to align clonotypes to the IMGT TRBV, TRBD and TRBJ reference segments. Only V-J combinations with frequency above 0.0001, covering roughly 99% of repertoires, were analysed. The TCS score was defined as F50 (clonal expansion) divided by E x V (chaos), with BLOSUM62-based TCRdist calculated between CDR3 peptides within each V-J. Welch's t-statistics and random forest reduced around 550 V-J features to 10 to 15, which were used in a naive Bayes classifier (R e1071). The public reads were reprocessed in TCRdb via fastp at Q25 and MiXCR, keeping in-frame beta chains. Rows with a matching CDR3 protein are joined into one entry that keeps the most common DNA and genes. TCRdb's processing, not the study's, gives the V and J calls here. For this sample there are 500,000 to 600,000 distinct CDR3 sequences; roughly 17% appear just once. The ten largest account for around a sixth of the sample.

Graves' hyperthyroidism was defined as stable when no progression to ophthalmopathy occurred over 18 months of follow-up. Hyperthyroidism patients were aged 18 to 65 years and newly diagnosed, with disease duration of less than 2 months. Patients with uncontrolled infections, other autoimmune diseases, pregnancy or lactation were excluded. Diagnoses relied on clinical symptoms, serum thyroxine and TRAb, thyroid ultrasound and orbital computed tomography. Ficoll-Paque density gradient centrifugation was used to isolate PBMCs from under 11 ml of fresh peripheral blood. Total RNA was extracted with Trizol reagent, and quality was checked on an Agilent 2100 Bioanalyzer. Broad study findings and their caveats: A model built on a 13 V-J signature distinguished ophthalmopathy from stable hyperthyroidism, reaching roughly 88% sensitivity and under 84% specificity in cross-validation and 80%/75% in testing. In validation, the model predicted progression to ophthalmopathy with just under 71% sensitivity and approximately 74% specificity, a median of 6.5 months before onset. No statistical method was used to set the sample size in advance, and investigators knew the group allocation. Blood samples also contained most of the expanded thyroid clonotypes (frequency above 0.001), which suggests that blood repertoires may reflect thyroid immune responses.

Material for sequencing was blood. This sequence originates from a woman aged 18-29 years with Graves' hyperthyroidism.

The CDR3 is CASSARTGADGELFF. The DNA reads as follows: TGTGCCAGCAGTGCCCGGACAGGGGCGGACGGGGAGCTGTTTTTT. The chain was built from TRBV6-1 and TRBJ2-2, with TRBD1 matching 9 junction bases. The germline V gene sets CDR1 to MNHNS and CDR2 to SASEGT. The CDR3 numbers 15 residues from cysteine through phenylalanine. CDR3 DNA only is kept here, 45 bases in frame from base 1. Trimming leaves V shorter by 4 bases and J shorter by 7 bases, with the junction holding 7 bases beyond the gene matches.